This T cell receptor beta chain was obtained from a study of T cell responses to AZD1222 COVID-19 vaccine. Findings and caveats of the study: Donor demographics were predominantly white British with a female majority; clonal diversity may be underestimated. Spike-wide vaccine-associated CD4 TCRs dominated at 160-218 and 743-854.

The germline V gene encodes CDR1 SGDLS and CDR2 YYNGEE. This CDR3 is 14 amino acids long. V shed 4 bases and J shed 1 base, with 12 bases lying between them. Using immunoSEQ multiplex PCR, the repertoire was profiled, and TCRdb retains in-frame clones only, with some absent. This sample has around 130,000 clones, with under 95% found just once. With respect to this clone: Its specificity is unknown.

Sequenced material: peripheral blood, taken 28 days after the second dose of the MenACWY control vaccine. This receptor was identified in an adult who received the MenACWY meningococcal vaccine as a control. This rearrangement joins TRBV9 to TRBJ2-7, with D possibly matching TRBD1 (6 bases). The CDR3: CASSTGRASYEQYF. CDR3 bases: TGTGCCAGCAGCACAGGGAGAGCATCCTACGAGCAGTACTTC.